One and the same sample provided the 18 T cell receptor beta chains below, sequenced in a study of tumor-infiltrating lymphocytes in primary liver carcinoma. The authors made TCR beta cDNA from approximately 490 ng total RNA with a constant-region primer. Three nested multiplex PCR rounds, a slightly modified ARM-PCR method, built the TCR beta libraries. A C-beta reverse primer was combined with TRBV1-TRBV30 forward primers in the first two PCR rounds, and each round had roughly 11 cycles. TCRdb re-called the multiplex PCR reads through MiXCR, storing one row per CDR3 protein. Found here are around 78,000 distinct CDR3 sequences, about 64% of them singletons; the top ten hold 12% to 15%. It was from about 19-30 mg of unsorted bulk tissue that RNA and DNA were co-extracted. The sequenced material came from liver tumor tissue from sampling region 4. Subset: tumor region T4, right-lateral pole. All receptors derive from a woman in her sixties with primary liver carcinoma and hepatitis B virus infection.

This clonotype is a singleton in its sample. At one of its ends the junction is not consistent with the germline gene, which may arise from a read error. The chain couples TRBV19 to TRBJ1-1, with D perhaps TRBD1 (6 bases). This CDR3 has 17 residues. Per germline, CDR1 LNHDA and CDR2 SQIVND (reference sequence). CDR3 residues: CVSMGRTGMQGRTEALF. The DNA for the CDR3 is TGTGTCAGTATGGGCCGCACGGGGATGCAGGGGAGGACTGAAGCTCTCTTT.

Notes on this clonotype: A much larger clone differs from this one at a single base, so this may be a read error. The chain couples TRBV5-1 to TRBJ1-1; unclear D gene. Per germline, CDR1 SGHRS and CDR2 YFSETQ. The V and J ends lost 4 bases and 4 bases respectively, with 14 bases between them. The CDR3 length is 14 residues. This chain's CDR3 is CASSLARVITEAFF. CDR3 DNA: TGCGCCAGCAGCCTCGCGAGGGTTATCACTGAAGCTTTCTTT.

For this clonotype: The final CDR3 position lacks the conserved phenylalanine or tryptophan, pointing to a likely read error. The V and J genes are TRBV10-3 and TRBJ1-1; D not certain. In germline, CDR1 is ENHRY, CDR2 SYGVKD. CDR3 length: 15 amino acids. V dropped 7 bases and J dropped 3 bases, with 18 bases sitting between them. CDR3 loop: CAITESQGLDTEAFI. The CDR3 nucleotides read TGTGCCATCACTGAATCACAAGGTTTAGACACTGAAGCTTTCATT.

As regards this clonotype: A read error may account for a junction end that differs from germline. The chain is built from TRBV6-6 and TRBJ2-7; D remains ambiguous. The CDR3 has 12 amino acids. Per the germline V gene, CDR1 is MNHNY and CDR2 is SVGAGI (reference sequence). CDR3 loop: CASSSASYEQYF. Written as DNA, the CDR3 is TGTGCCAGCAGTTCAGCCTCCTACGAACAGTACTTC.

This chain uses TRBV6-5 with TRBJ2-5; 8 nucleotides align to TRBD1. Germline CDR1 MNHEY, CDR2 SVGAGI. Germline trimming cut 5 bases from V and 4 bases from J; bases unmatched to any gene: 9. The CDR3 has 15 residues. The CDR3 region has the DNA TGTGCCAGCAGTGCCACCGGGACAGGCGGAGAGACCCAGTACTTC. It is translated as CASSATGTGGETQYF.

As concerns this clonotype: The junction shows a germline mismatch at one end, possibly a read error. CDR3 protein: CASSETVDTRELFF. CDR3 DNA sequence: TGTGCCAGCAGTGAAACAGTGGACACCAGGGAGCTGTTTTTT. The gene calls are TRBV6-1 and TRBJ2-2; tentatively, D is TRBD1 (5 bases). The CDR3 is made up of 14 amino acids. Germline V CDR1 and CDR2: MNHNS, SASEGT.

This clonotype was counted at least ten times. This sequence joins TRBV29-1 and TRBJ2-1; D gene unclear. Per germline, CDR1 SQVTM and CDR2 ANQGSEA. The CDR3 runs 13 residues. Deletions cut 3 bases from V and 2 bases from J, with 8 bases between. Here the CDR3 DNA reads TGCAGCGTTGACGTGTCGGCCTACAATGAGCAGTTCTTC. It yields the protein CSVDVSAYNEQFF.

To note about this clonotype: The conserved phenylalanine or tryptophan is not found at the CDR3 terminus, so this likely reflects a read error. This chain links TRBV11-2 with TRBJ2-1, with D possibly being TRBD2 (7 bases). The V end lost 4 bases, the J end lost 10 bases, and 23 bases lay between the germline ends. The CDR3 length is 16 residues. Germline V CDR1 and CDR2: SGHAT, FQNNGV. The CDR3 sequence: CASSSRTNGGGGEQFL. Here the CDR3 DNA reads TGTGCCAGCAGCTCCCGGACTAACGGGGGCGGGGGAGAGCAGTTCTTA.

Notes on this clonotype: The junction and the germline gene differ at one end; a read error may be behind it. The chain recombines TRBV28 with TRBJ1-2; no definite D call. The CDR3 contains 14 residues. Germline loops: CDR1 MDHEN, CDR2 SYDVKM. The DNA for the CDR3 is TGTGCCAGCAGTCCAGGATCTCCAGGCTATGGCTATACCTTC. Its protein product is CASSPGSPGYGYTF.

Comments on this clonotype: It may be a read error: a sequence one base away is much more abundant. The chain has TRBV28 and TRBJ2-1, with TRBD2 matching 12 bases. The CDR3 runs 15 residues. V shed 3 bases, J shed 7 bases, and the junction held 4 bases outside the gene matches. Germline lookup yields CDR1 MDHEN and CDR2 SYDVKM. This CDR3 is CASSFETSGGNEQFF. In DNA form, the CDR3 reads TGTGCCAGCAGTTTTGAAACTAGCGGGGGGAATGAGCAGTTCTTC.

Points on this clonotype: Because it lacks the conserved phenylalanine or tryptophan at the end, this CDR3 is likely a read error. V gene TRBV5-4 combines with J gene TRBJ2-5; 7 nucleotides match TRBD1. With V trimmed by 6 bases and J by 4 bases, 18 bases remained unmatched. CDR1 is SGHNT and CDR2 is YYREEE in the germline V gene (reference sequence). The CDR3 is made up of 17 amino acids. Written as DNA, the CDR3 is TGTGCCAGCATGAGGGCAGCGACTAACGCAGGGGGAGAGACCCAGTACTCC. This encodes CASMRAATNAGGETQYS.

Concerning this clonotype: Relative to the germline gene, one junction end is altered; a read error may explain this. V gene TRBV12-3 or TRBV12-4 combines with J gene TRBJ2-7; D gene unclear. CDR3 length: 15 residues. CDR3: CASSSDLDATYEQYF. The CDR3 bases are TGTGCTAGCAGTTCCGATCTGGACGCGACCTACGAGCAGTACTTC.

This chain connects TRBV4-1 to TRBJ2-1; TRBD2 matches at 10 bases. The CDR3 is 19 amino acids. Trimming removed 3 bases from V and 8 bases from J; junction bases left unmatched: 19. Germline V gene lookup returns CDR1 MGHRA and CDR2 YSYEKL. CDR3 bases: TGCGCCAGCAGCCAGCTTATGGTCCAGCGGGAGGGCCTGAACGATGAGCAGTTCTTC. Translating gives CASSQLMVQREGLNDEQFF.

By share, this clonotype ranks as medium-sized (0.01 to 0.1%). The V call is TRBV10-3, the J call TRBJ2-1; possible D gene TRBD2, 6 bases. The germline V gene has CDR1 ENHRY and CDR2 SYGVKD. With 2 bases removed from V and 13 bases from J, the gap between germline ends came to 18 bases. The CDR3 is 14 residues long. The CDR3 loop reads CAISEGNSGSGQFF. CDR3 in DNA: TGTGCCATCAGTGAGGGAAATAGCGGTTCTGGACAGTTCTTC.

Of note for this clonotype: The conserved final phenylalanine or tryptophan is absent from the CDR3, which likely points to a read error. V and J are TRBV10-3 and TRBJ2-1, with 10 bases aligning to TRBD2. Germline CDR1 is ENHRY and CDR2 is SYGVKD. J gave up 1 base and V 7 bases, and 10 bases lay outside the gene matches. This CDR3 has 17 residues. The CDR3 loop reads CAITGGLADHSYNEQFL. CDR3 coding DNA: TGTGCCATCACCGGAGGACTAGCGGACCATTCCTACAATGAGCAGTTCTTA.

This clonotype was detected many times. DNA of the CDR3: TGTGCCAGCAGCTTAGGCGGAGTGTGGGTTTCAGATACGCAGTATTTT. Translating it yields CASSLGGVWVSDTQYF. This chain joins TRBV13 and TRBJ2-3; the D is unclear. The V gene lost 0 bases and the J gene lost 4 bases, with 14 bases spanning the gap. The germline V gene encodes CDR1 PRHDT and CDR2 FYEKMQ (reference sequence). This CDR3 has 16 residues.

With respect to this clonotype: This CDR3 is missing its conserved last phenylalanine or tryptophan, likely due to a read error. The chain employs TRBV11-2 and TRBJ2-7; 11 bases line up with TRBD2. The germline gives CDR1 SGHAT, CDR2 FQNNGV. The CDR3 covers 13 residues. CDR3 in amino acids: CISSLTSGSEQYS. CDR3 coding DNA: TGTATCAGCAGCTTAACTAGCGGGAGCGAGCAGTACTCC.

Of note for this clonotype: Given a much more abundant clone one base away, this may be a read error. The chain couples TRBV29-1 to TRBJ2-3, with 7 bases aligning to TRBD1. V lost 4 bases to trimming and J lost 14 bases; unmatched junction nucleotides: 15. Looked up from germline, CDR1 is SQVTM and CDR2 is ANQGSEA. The CDR3 covers 13 residues. CDR3: CSVGGGVTDTWYF. The CDR3 DNA sequence: TGCAGCGTTGGAGGGGGCGTGACAGATACGTGGTATTTT.